The 2 T cell receptor beta chains given below trace back to one sample, sequenced in a study of CD8 T cells in Susac syndrome. When the RNA was reverse transcribed, random hexamers were used with an input of roughly 0.5 to 1 ug. TCRdb processed the immunoSEQ multiplex PCR reads anew with MiXCR; each CDR3 protein has one entry. The sample carries fewer than 90,000 distinct CDR3 sequences, 85% to 95% recorded once. Sequences were obtained from CD8+ T cells from PBMCs. The receptor set was obtained from a human donor with Susac syndrome.

J is TRBJ2-5 and V is TRBV9; D perhaps matches TRBD1 (6 bases). Germline lookup yields CDR1 SGDLS and CDR2 YYNGEE. V was clipped by 7 bases and J by 0 bases, with 13 bases between them. The CDR3 consists of 14 residues. In nucleotides, the CDR3 is TGTGCCAGCGGCCCTCAGGGGTACCAAGAGACCCAGTACTTC. Translating it yields CASGPQGYQETQYF.

The chain joins TRBV7-2 to TRBJ2-1, with no clear D. The CDR3 contains 13 residues. Looked up from germline, CDR1 is SGHTA and CDR2 is FQGNSA. V lost 5 bases and J 2 bases, leaving 7 bases between the germline ends. CDR3 nucleotides: TGTGCCAGCAGCAACGGACCCTACAATGAGCAGTTCTTC. Amino acid sequence: CASSNGPYNEQFF. The full variable domain, rest sourced from reference TRBV7-2 and TRBJ2-1, is GAGVSQSPSNKVTEKGKDVELRCDPISGHTALYWYRQSLGQGLEFLIYFQGNSAPDKSGLPSDRFSAERTGGSVSTLTIQRTQQEDSAVYLCASSNGPYNEQFFGPGTRLTVL.